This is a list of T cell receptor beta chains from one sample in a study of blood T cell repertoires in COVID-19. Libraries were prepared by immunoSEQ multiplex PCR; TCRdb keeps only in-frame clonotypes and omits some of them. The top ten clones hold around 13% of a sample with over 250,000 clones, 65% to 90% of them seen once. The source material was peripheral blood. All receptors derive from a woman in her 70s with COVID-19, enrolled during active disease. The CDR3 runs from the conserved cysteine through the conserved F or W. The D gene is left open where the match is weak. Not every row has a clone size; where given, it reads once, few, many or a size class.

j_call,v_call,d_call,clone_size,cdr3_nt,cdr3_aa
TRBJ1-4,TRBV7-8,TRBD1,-,TGTGCCAGCAGCTTAGCTGACAGGGGGCCTCTCGGTGAAAAACTGTTTTTT,CASSLADRGPLGEKLFF
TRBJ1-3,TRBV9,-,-,TGTGCCAGCAGCCCCGGAGACTCTGGAAACACCATATATTTT,CASSPGDSGNTIYF
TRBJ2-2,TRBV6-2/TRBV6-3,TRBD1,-,TGTGCCAGCAGTCGGACAGGGGAGACCGGGGAGCTGTTTTTT,CASSRTGETGELFF
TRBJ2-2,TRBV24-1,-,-,TGTGCCACCAGTGATTTGGAAGGCAGTTACAGTGGGGAGCTGTTTTTT,CATSDLEGSYSGELFF
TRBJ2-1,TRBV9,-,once,TGTGCCAGCAGCCCTAACTACAATGAGCAGTTCTTC,CASSPNYNEQFF
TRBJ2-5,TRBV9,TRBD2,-,TGTGCCAGCAGCGTAGAGGGAGGGGAGACCCAGTACTTC,CASSVEGGETQYF
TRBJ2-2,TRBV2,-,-,TGTGCCAGCAAGGGCAGGGGAGGGACCGGGGAGCTGTTTTTT,CASKGRGGTGELFF
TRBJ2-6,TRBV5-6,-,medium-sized,TGTGCCAGCAGCCTTGGGAGGGGGACAGGCCTCTCTGGGGCCAACGTCCTGACTTTC,CASSLGRGTGLSGANVLTF
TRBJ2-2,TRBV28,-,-,TGTGCCAGCAGTAGGACATTAACGAACACCGGGGAGCTGTTTTTT,CASSRTLTNTGELFF
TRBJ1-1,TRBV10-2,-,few,TGCGCCACCCTGGACAGGAACACTGAAGCTTTCTTT,CATLDRNTEAFF
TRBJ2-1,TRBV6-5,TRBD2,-,TGTGCCAGCAGTTACCGCGGCGGGGGGGCCTATGAGCAGTTCTTC,CASSYRGGGAYEQFF
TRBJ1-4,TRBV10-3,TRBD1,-,TGTGCCATCAGTGCTTATTCAGGGGGCTCCTCTGAAAAACTGTTTTTT,CAISAYSGGSSEKLFF
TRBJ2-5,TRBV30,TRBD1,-,TGTGCCTGGGGGTTGGGACAGGGCAAAGGGACCCAGTACTTC,CAWGLGQGKGTQYF
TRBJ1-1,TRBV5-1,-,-,TGCGCCAGCAGCTGGGAGGACGGATTGAACACTGAAGCTTTCTTT,CASSWEDGLNTEAFF
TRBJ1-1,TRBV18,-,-,TGTGCCAGCTCAGCCGATCAGAATTATGAAGCTTTCTTT,CASSADQNYEAFF
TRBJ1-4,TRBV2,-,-,TGTGCCAGCAGAACGTTGTACGAGGGTGAAAAACTGTTTTTT,CASRTLYEGEKLFF
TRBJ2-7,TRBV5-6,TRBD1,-,TGTGCCAGCAGCGCGGACAGGGGGCTGGGCGAGCAGTACTTC,CASSADRGLGEQYF
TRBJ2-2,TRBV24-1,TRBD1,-,TGTGCCACCAGTGATTCGACAGGGACCCGGGAGCTGTTTTTT,CATSDSTGTRELFF
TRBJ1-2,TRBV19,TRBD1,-,TGTGCCAGTACCTTCCCGGGACAGATCTATGGCTACACCTTC,CASTFPGQIYGYTF
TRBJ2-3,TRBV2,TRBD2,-,TGTGCCAGCAGTAGGACTAGCGGGGCAGATACGCAGTATTTT,CASSRTSGADTQYF
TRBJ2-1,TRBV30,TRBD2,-,TGTGCCTGGAGCCCTAGCGGGGTTTACAATGAGCAGTTCTTC,CAWSPSGVYNEQFF
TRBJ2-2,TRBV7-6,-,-,TGTGCCAGCAGCTTAGTTGCGGGAACGAACACCGGGGAGCTGTTTTTT,CASSLVAGTNTGELFF
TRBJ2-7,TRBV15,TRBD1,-,TGTGCCACCAGCAGAGCAACAGGGGTCTCCTACGAGCAGTACTTC,CATSRATGVSYEQYF
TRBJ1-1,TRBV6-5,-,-,TGTGCCAGCAGTTACTCCCTCAGGAACACTGAAGCTTTCTTT,CASSYSLRNTEAFF
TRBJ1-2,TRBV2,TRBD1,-,TGTGCCAGCAGTGTACCGGGACAGGGGGGGACTAACTATGGCTACACCTTC,CASSVPGQGGTNYGYTF
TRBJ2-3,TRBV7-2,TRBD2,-,TGTGCCAGCAGCTCCCAGCGGGGGGCAGGAGATACGCAGTATTTT,CASSSQRGAGDTQYF
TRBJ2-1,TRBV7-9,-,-,TGTGCCAGCAGCCTGGGACTCAATGAGCAGTTCTTC,CASSLGLNEQFF
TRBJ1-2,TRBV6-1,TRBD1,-,TGTGCCAGCAGTGAGATGACAGGGGACTATGGCTACACCTTC,CASSEMTGDYGYTF
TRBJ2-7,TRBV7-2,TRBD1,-,TGTGCCAGCAGCTCCCGACAGGGAACCTACGAGCAGTACTTC,CASSSRQGTYEQYF
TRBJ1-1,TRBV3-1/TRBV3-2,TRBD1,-,TGTGCCAGCAGCCAAACGGACAGGGAAGCTTTCTTT,CASSQTDREAFF
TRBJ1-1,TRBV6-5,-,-,TGTGCCAGCGCAGGAGGGTACACTGAAGCTTTCTTT,CASAGGYTEAFF
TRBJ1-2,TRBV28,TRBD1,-,TGTGCCAGCAGTTTCTCCGACAGGGCAACGGTAGGCTACACCTTC,CASSFSDRATVGYTF
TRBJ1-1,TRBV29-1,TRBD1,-,TGCAGCGTTGTTTCAGGGGGCACTGAAGCTTTCTTT,CSVVSGGTEAFF
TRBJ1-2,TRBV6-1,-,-,TGTGCCAGCAGTGAAACGGGGGGCGATTATGGCTACACCTTC,CASSETGGDYGYTF
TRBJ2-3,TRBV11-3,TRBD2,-,TGTGCCAGCAGCTCCGTTCGCGGGGGGCCGTGCAGCACAGATACGCAGTATTTT,CASSSVRGGPCSTDTQYF
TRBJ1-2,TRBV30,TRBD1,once,TGTGCCCATTGGACAGGGGGCTATGGCTACACCTTC,CAHWTGGYGYTF
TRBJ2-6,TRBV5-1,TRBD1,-,TGCGCCAGCAGCCCAGACCGGACAGGGACCTCTGGGGCCAACGTCCTGACTTTC,CASSPDRTGTSGANVLTF
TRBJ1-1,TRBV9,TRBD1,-,TGTGCCAGCAGCAACAGGGGTGGAGACACTGAAGCTTTCTTT,CASSNRGGDTEAFF
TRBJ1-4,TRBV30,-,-,TGTGCCTGGAGTGTCGCCCGACTAACTAATGAAAAACTGTTTTTT,CAWSVARLTNEKLFF
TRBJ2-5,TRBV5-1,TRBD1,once,TGCGCCAGCAGCCCGATACAGGGGGCAGAGACCCAGTACTTC,CASSPIQGAETQYF
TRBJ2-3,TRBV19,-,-,TGTGCCAGTAGTTTCGCGCCCGAGCTCCCAGATACGCAGTATTTT,CASSFAPELPDTQYF
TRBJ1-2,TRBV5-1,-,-,TGCGCCAGCAGCCGAACGCGGGATGGCTACACCTTC,CASSRTRDGYTF
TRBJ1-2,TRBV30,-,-,TGTGCCTGGAGGGAGGGTAACTATGGCTACACCTTC,CAWREGNYGYTF
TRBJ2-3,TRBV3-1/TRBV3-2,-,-,TGTGCCAGCAGCCAAGATTTCCTAGCGTCGAACCCAGATACGCAGTATTTT,CASSQDFLASNPDTQYF
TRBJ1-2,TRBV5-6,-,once,TGTGCCAGCAGCTTGCGGTCAGGGGTCGGCTACACCTTC,CASSLRSGVGYTF
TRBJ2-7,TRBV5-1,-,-,TGCGCCAGCAGCTTGGGACACTCCTACGAGCAGTACTTC,CASSLGHSYEQYF
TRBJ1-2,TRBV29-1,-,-,TGCAGCGTCCAGGGGATACTAAACTATGGCTACACCTTC,CSVQGILNYGYTF
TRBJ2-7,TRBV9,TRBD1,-,TGTGCCAGCAGCGGGACCGGGACAGGCCCCTACGAGCAGTACTTC,CASSGTGTGPYEQYF
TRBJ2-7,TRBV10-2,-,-,TGCGCCGTCGGAGACTCCTACGAGCAGTACTTC,CAVGDSYEQYF
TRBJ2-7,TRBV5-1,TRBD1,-,TGCGCCAGCAGCTTGATTCCGGGACAGGGCTACGAGCAGTACTTC,CASSLIPGQGYEQYF
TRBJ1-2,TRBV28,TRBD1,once,TGTGCCAGCCTATCTTCCGACAGGGGGCTTGGCTACACCTTC,CASLSSDRGLGYTF
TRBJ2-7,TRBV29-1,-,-,TGCAGCGTTGCTTCGGGTACGGTCGGGGAGCAGTACTTC,CSVASGTVGEQYF
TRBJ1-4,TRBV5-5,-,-,TGTGCCAGCAGCTTGGATCAGGGTGCGTTGGATGAAAAACTGTTTTTT,CASSLDQGALDEKLFF
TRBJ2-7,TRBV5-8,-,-,TGTGCCAGCAGCTTGCGCCCGGACAGAACCTACGAGCAGTACTTC,CASSLRPDRTYEQYF